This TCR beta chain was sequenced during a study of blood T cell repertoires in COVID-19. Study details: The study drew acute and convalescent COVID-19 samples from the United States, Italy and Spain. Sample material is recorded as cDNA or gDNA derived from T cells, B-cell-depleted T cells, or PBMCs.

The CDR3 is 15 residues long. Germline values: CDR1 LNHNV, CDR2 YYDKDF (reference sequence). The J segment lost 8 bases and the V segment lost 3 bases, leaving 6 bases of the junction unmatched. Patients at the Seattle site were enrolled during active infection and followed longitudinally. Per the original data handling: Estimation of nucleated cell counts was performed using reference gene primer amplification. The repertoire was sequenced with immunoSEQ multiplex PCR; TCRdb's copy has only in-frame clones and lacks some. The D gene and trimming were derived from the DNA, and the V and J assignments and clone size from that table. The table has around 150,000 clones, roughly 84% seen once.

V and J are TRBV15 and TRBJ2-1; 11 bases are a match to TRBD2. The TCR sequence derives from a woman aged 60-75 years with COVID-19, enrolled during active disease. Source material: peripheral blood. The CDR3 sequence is CATSSGSGRAYEQFF. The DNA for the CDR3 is TGTGCCACCAGCAGCGGTAGCGGGAGGGCATATGAGCAGTTCTTC. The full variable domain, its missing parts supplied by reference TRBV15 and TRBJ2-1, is DAMVIQNPRYQVTQFGKPVTLSCSQTLNHNVMYWYQQKSSQAPKLLFHYYDKDFNNEADTPDNFQSRRPNTSFCFLDIRSPGLGDTAMYLCATSSGSGRAYEQFFGPGTRLTVL.